The text below deals with one T cell receptor beta chain. This specimen comes from a study of T-cell reconstitution after alpha-beta-depleted transplantation in children. For TCRbeta, the library was prepared with unique molecular identifiers. TCRdb reanalysed the PCR reads using MiXCR and keeps one entry per CDR3 protein. Here the sample spans about 690,000 distinct CDR3 sequences, around a sixth being singletons. The starting material was PBMCs from the stem cell graft donor, obtained from the stem cell graft. This TCR was sampled from a human donor who donated a stem cell graft to a child with acute myeloid leukemia.

The CDR3 spells CASSPIVSVRKAFF. As DNA, the CDR3 is TGTGCCAGCAGCCCCATTGTGTCCGTGCGTAAAGCTTTCTTT. The V call is TRBV12-3 or TRBV12-4, the J call TRBJ1-1; D not resolved. The CDR3 is 14 amino acids. Trimming left V 6 bases short and J 9 bases short, with 20 bases between.